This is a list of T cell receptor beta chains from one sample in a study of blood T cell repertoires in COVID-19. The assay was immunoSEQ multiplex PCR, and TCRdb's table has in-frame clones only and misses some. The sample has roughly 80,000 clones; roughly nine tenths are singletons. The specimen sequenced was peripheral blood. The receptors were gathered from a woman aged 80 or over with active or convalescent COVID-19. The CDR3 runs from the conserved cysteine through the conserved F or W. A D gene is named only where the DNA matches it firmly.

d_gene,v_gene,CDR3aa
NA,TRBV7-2,CASSLAGRGKQYF
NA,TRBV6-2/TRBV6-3,CASSYGGDLKNTGELFF
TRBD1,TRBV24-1,CATSDGTGEITGELFF
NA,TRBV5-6,CASSGDNGFSYEQYF
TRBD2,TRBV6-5,CASSYSTSGTSYEQYF
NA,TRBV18,CASSTFASGSYEQYF
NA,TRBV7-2,CASSPESARAYEQYF
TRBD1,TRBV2,CASSKGQGDQETQYF
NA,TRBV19,CASSSLGGNTEAFF
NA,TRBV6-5,CASSFSPQRNQPQHF
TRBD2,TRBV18,CASSPRASGSFVDTQYF
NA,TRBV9,CASSVGQGEGNQPQHF
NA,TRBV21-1,CASSILIPRASYTF
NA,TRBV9,CASSGVANSPLHF
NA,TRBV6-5,CASSDWSSGNTIYF
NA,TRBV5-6,CASSLRQVIHNEQFF
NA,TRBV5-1,CASRAGQYQETQYF
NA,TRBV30,CAWNRGGNTIYF
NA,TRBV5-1,CASSARTEETQYF
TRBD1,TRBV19,CASSIDHGTGYGYTF
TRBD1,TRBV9,CASSAGGFRGRDTEAFF
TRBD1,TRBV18,CASSLTGTGNTGELFF
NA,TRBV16,CASSQTRDRGVTEAFF
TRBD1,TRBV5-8,CASSWIGGGATGYTF
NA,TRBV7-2,CASSLQLGTGSDTQYF
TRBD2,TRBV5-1,CASSLTGLAGSEQYF
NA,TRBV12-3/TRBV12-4,CASSLFVRNEQFF
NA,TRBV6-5,CASSPQSLGNQPQHF
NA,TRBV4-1,CASSQDGMRIFEAFF
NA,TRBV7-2,CASSVPGNTIYF
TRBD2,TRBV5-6,CASSRVGGGEETQYF
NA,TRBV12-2,CASRLWIRMATSGFNEQFF
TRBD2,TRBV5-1,CASSVGTSGGDEQFF
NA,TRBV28,CASSPTTGDGYTF
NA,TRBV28,CASSNVGYEQYF
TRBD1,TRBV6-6,CASSLTGHNTEAFF
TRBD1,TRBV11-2,CASSSQEGAEGNTIYF
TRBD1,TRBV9,CASSEGDRRVYSYNSPLHF
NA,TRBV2,CASSDTVLSYTF
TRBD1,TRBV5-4,CASSYGTGPYLNSPLHF
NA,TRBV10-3,CAISELPSAQGRNEQYF
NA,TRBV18,CASSETGIPQNIQYF
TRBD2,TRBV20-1,CSASKSGGATGELFF
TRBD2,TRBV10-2,CASSTEREGQDGELFF
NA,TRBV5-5,CASSSREGGTEAFF
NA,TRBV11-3,CASSPGGAGANVLTF
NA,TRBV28,CASTREIAYEQYF
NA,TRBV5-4,CASSFGQQETQYF
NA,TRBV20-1,CSASSRQGLYQPQHF
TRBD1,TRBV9,CASSVGLGGPQETQYF
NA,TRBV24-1,CATSHGQYNQPQHF